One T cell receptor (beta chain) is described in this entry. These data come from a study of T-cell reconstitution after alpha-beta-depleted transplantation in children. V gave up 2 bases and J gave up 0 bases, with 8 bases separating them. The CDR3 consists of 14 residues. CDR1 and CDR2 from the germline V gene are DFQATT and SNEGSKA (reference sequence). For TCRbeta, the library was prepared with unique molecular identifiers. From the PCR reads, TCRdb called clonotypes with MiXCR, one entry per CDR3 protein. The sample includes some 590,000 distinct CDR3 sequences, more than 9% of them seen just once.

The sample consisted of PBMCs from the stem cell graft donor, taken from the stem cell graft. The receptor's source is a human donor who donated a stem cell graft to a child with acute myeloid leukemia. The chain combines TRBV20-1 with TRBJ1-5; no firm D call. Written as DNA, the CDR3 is TGCAGTGCTAGACAACCGAGTAGCAATCAGCCCCAGCATTTT. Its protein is CSARQPSSNQPQHF.